This entry concerns a single TCR beta chain. The record originates from a study of blood T cell repertoires in COVID-19. At the level of the study: In each case, the material was cDNA or gDNA derived from T cells, B-cell-depleted T cells, or PBMCs.

The repertoire was sequenced with immunoSEQ multiplex PCR; TCRdb's copy has only in-frame clones and lacks some. The data contain some 270,000 clones, about 82% of them singletons. The germline V gene has CDR1 SGHTA and CDR2 FQGTGA. The V gene end was trimmed by 1 base and the J gene end by 5 bases; junction bases not matched to a gene: 7. This CDR3 comprises 16 residues. J is TRBJ2-3 and V is TRBV7-3, with TRBD2 identical over 9 bases. The source is a woman older than 75 with COVID-19, enrolled during active disease. Sequencing was carried out using peripheral blood. This CDR3 reads CASSLKERGAGDTQYF. DNA for the CDR3: TGTGCCAGCAGCTTAAAAGAGCGGGGGGCGGGAGATACGCAGTATTTT.